Listed here are 18 T cell receptor beta chains from one sample, sequenced in a study of blood T cell repertoires in COVID-19. The protocol was immunoSEQ multiplex PCR, while the TCRdb copy is restricted to in-frame clones and leaves out a portion. The repertoire includes some 130,000 clones, approximately 79% of them detected once, and more than 2% sits in the top ten. Sequences were obtained from PBMCs or T cells enriched from blood (not recorded which). These receptors all come from a man aged 35 to 55 with acute COVID-19.

This clone was seen once. This chain joins TRBV3-1 (or the pseudogene TRBV3-2) and TRBJ2-5; TRBD2 agrees at 7 bases. The V segment lost 5 bases and the J segment 1 base; nucleotides outside the gene matches: 4. The CDR3 runs to 14 residues. Germline loops: CDR1 LGHDT, CDR2 YNNKEL (reference sequence). The chain's CDR3 is CASSDSGPQETQYF. CDR3 DNA: TGTGCCAGCAGCGATAGCGGGCCCCAAGAGACCCAGTACTTC.

The gene calls are TRBV6-1 and TRBJ1-1; 7 nucleotides match TRBD1. Germline V lookup: CDR1 MNHNS, CDR2 SASEGT. This CDR3 contains 15 residues. V shed 2 bases and J 5 bases; nucleotides not matched to a gene: 8. The CDR3 spells CASSEPHRGRTEAFF. CDR3 DNA sequence: TGTGCCAGCAGTGAACCTCACAGGGGTAGAACTGAAGCTTTCTTT.

The chain uses TRBV5-4 and TRBJ1-5; the match to TRBD1 covers 7 bases. This CDR3 is built from 19 residues. Germline CDR1 reads SGHNT; CDR2 reads YYREEE (reference sequence). The V gene end was trimmed by 3 bases and the J gene end by 0 bases; junction bases not matched to a gene: 15. The CDR3 DNA reads as TGTGCCAGCAGCTGTGGGGCAGGGGGGATGCTCTATAGCAATCAGCCCCAGCATTTT. This translates into CASSCGAGGMLYSNQPQHF.

The sample holds one count of this clone. The rearrangement uses TRBV24-1 and TRBJ2-5; no reliable D call. CDR3 length: 13 amino acids. Per germline, CDR1 KGHDR and CDR2 SFDVKD. V lost 5 bases and J 0 bases, leaving 6 bases between the germline ends. The chain's CDR3 is CATSGSYQETQYF. CDR3 nucleotides: TGTGCCACCAGTGGCAGTTACCAAGAGACCCAGTACTTC.

The chain links TRBV15 to TRBJ2-3, with 14 bases identical to TRBD2. After removal of 4 bases from V and 0 bases from J, the junction contained 6 bases not matched to a gene. The CDR3 sequence is 18 residues long. Per the germline V gene, CDR1 is LNHNV and CDR2 is YYDKDF (reference sequence). CDR3 bases: TGTGCCACCAGCATGGGACTAGCGGGAGCCCGAAGCACAGATACGCAGTATTTT. This translates into CATSMGLAGARSTDTQYF.

The CDR3 loop reads CAWSTGLAGPDNEQFF. For the CDR3, the DNA is TGTGCCTGGAGTACGGGACTAGCGGGGCCAGACAATGAGCAGTTCTTC. The chain has TRBV30 and TRBJ2-1; 13 bases map to TRBD2. Germline CDR1 is GTSNPN and CDR2 is SVGIG (reference sequence). V dropped 2 bases and J dropped 5; count of bases not matched to a gene: 6. The CDR3 consists of 16 residues.

This clone came up once. This chain uses TRBV7-9 with TRBJ1-2; D remains unclear. The CDR3 totals 14 residues. Germline V gives CDR1 SEHNR, CDR2 FQNEAQ (reference sequence). The ends were cut back, 3 bases at V and 3 bases at J, with 11 bases in the middle. The CDR3 DNA reads TGTGCCAGCAGCTTCCGGAGGGAGGACTATGGCTACACCTTC. Protein product: CASSFRREDYGYTF.

V is TRBV6-5 and J is TRBJ1-1; a possible D gene is TRBD1 (5 bases). Germline V gene data show CDR1 as MNHEY and CDR2 as SVGAGI. This CDR3 is built from 13 residues. Trimming removed 10 bases from V and 5 bases from J, with 17 bases in between. Here the CDR3 reads CAIDWGGRTEAFF. DNA for the CDR3: TGTGCCATCGATTGGGGGGGGAGGACTGAAGCTTTCTTT.

In this sample, this clone turned up a few times. The chain employs TRBV19 and TRBJ2-7, with D possibly being TRBD1 (6 bases). The germline V gene encodes CDR1 LNHDA and CDR2 SQIVND (reference sequence). Trimming took 4 bases from V and 2 from J, leaving 12 bases between them. This CDR3 has 14 amino acids. In DNA form, the CDR3 reads TGTGCCAGTAGTACCAACAGGGCCACCTACGAGCAGTACTTC. This sequence encodes CASSTNRATYEQYF.

V usage is TRBV7-6 and J usage is TRBJ2-2; D gene unclear. The V end was cut by 5 bases, the J end by 6 bases, with 7 bases between. This CDR3 has 12 amino acids. CDR1 SGHVS and CDR2 FNYEAQ come from the germline V gene. CDR3 sequence: CASSLPPGELFF. CDR3 DNA: TGTGCCAGCAGCCTCCCCCCCGGGGAGCTGTTTTTT.

The V gene is TRBV4-1, the J gene TRBJ2-7; the D is unclear. V was shortened by 0 bases and J by 0 bases, with 15 bases between the two germline ends. The germline gives CDR1 MGHRA, CDR2 YSYEKL. This CDR3 has 17 residues. DNA for the CDR3: TGCGCCAGCAGCCAAGATCCCCTCGTGAGCTTCTCCTACGAGCAGTACTTC. Its protein product is CASSQDPLVSFSYEQYF.

This chain connects TRBV28 to TRBJ1-5; D gene uncertain. Trimming left V 8 bases short and J 0 bases short, with 29 bases between. There are 20 residues in the CDR3. Germline V lookup: CDR1 MDHEN, CDR2 SYDVKM. The CDR3 bases are TGTGCCAGCCGCAGTCCTTACAGTGATGGAGGAATAGGTAGCAATCAGCCCCAGCATTTT. Its translation: CASRSPYSDGGIGSNQPQHF.

In this sample, this clone turned up a few times. This chain links TRBV5-1 with TRBJ1-5; 8 bases align to TRBD1. V lost 0 bases to trimming and J lost 7 bases; unmatched junction nucleotides: 6. This CDR3 contains 15 residues. CDR1 is SGHRS and CDR2 is YFSETQ in the germline V gene. This chain's CDR3 is CASSLDQGAGQPQHF. The DNA of the CDR3 is TGCGCCAGCAGCTTGGATCAGGGGGCTGGACAGCCCCAGCATTTT.

The chain uses TRBV3-1 (or the pseudogene TRBV3-2) and TRBJ2-7, with 8 bases matching TRBD2. This CDR3 is built from 14 residues. Germline CDR1 LGHDT, CDR2 YNNKEL (reference sequence). V dropped 4 bases and J dropped 1; count of bases not matched to a gene: 3. CDR3 nucleotides: TGTGCCAGCAGCCTGGTAGCGGGGTCCTACGAGCAGTACTTC. Its translation is CASSLVAGSYEQYF.

The chain combines TRBV19 with TRBJ2-1; 10 nucleotides match TRBD2. The CDR3 length is 15 residues. Trimming took 6 bases from V and 7 from J; bases not matched to a gene: 9. Germline V gene data show CDR1 as LNHDA and CDR2 as SQIVND (reference sequence). The CDR3 spells CASSRLGTSVNEQFF. The CDR3 DNA is TGTGCCAGTAGCCGTCTGGGGACTAGCGTTAATGAGCAGTTCTTC.

The CDR3 region has the DNA TGTGCCAGCAGTTTCGGACAGGGAGGCGGGGAGCTGTTTTTT. It specifies CASSFGQGGGELFF. This chain uses TRBV6-2 or TRBV6-3 with TRBJ2-2; 8 nucleotides match TRBD1. CDR1 is MNHEY and CDR2 is SVGEGT in the germline V gene. Trimming removed 4 bases from V and 7 bases from J; junction bases left unmatched: 5. The CDR3 length is 14 residues.

This clone was recorded a few times. V is TRBV2 and J is TRBJ2-7, with 7 bases aligning to TRBD1. The germline V gene has CDR1 SNHLY and CDR2 FYNNEI. The length of the CDR3 is 14 residues. With V trimmed by 3 bases and J by 4 bases, 6 bases remained unmatched. The CDR3, as DNA: TGTGCCAGCAGTGAGACAGGGTGGACGTACGAGCAGTACTTC. Its protein is CASSETGWTYEQYF. The full variable domain, in which reference TRBV2 and TRBJ2-7 provide the parts outside the CDR3, is EPEVTQTPSHQVTQMGQEVILRCVPISNHLYFYWYRQILGQKVEFLVSFYNNEISEKSEIFDDQFSVERPDGSNFTLKIRSTKLEDSAMYFCASSETGWTYEQYFGPGTRLTVT.

The chain employs TRBV6-5 and TRBJ1-3, with 7 bases lining up with TRBD1. CDR1 MNHEY and CDR2 SVGAGI come from the germline V gene. The CDR3 extends over 14 amino acids. Germline trimming cut 6 bases from V and 2 bases from J; bases unmatched to any gene: 4. The CDR3 region has the DNA TGTGCCAGCAGACCGCAGGGGGCTGGAAACACCATATATTTT. It codes for CASRPQGAGNTIYF.